This T cell receptor (beta chain) appears in the sequencing data of a study of OX40 agonist ivuxolimab in advanced cancers. Here immunoSEQ multiplex PCR was the method, and the copy in TCRdb shows in-frame clones only, minus some. The sample consists of about 35,000 clones, 65% to 75% of them appearing once. Germline V gives CDR1 WNHNN, CDR2 SYGVQD (reference sequence). There are 15 residues in the CDR3. The junction had 4 bases not matched to a gene; V was cut back by 3 bases and J by 2 bases. The source was CD4+ or CD8+ T cells sorted from blood, collected in a trial of the OX40 agonist ivuxolimab. V is TRBV10-1 and J is TRBJ2-3; 8 positions match TRBD2. The TCR originated in an adult with an advanced solid tumor such as melanoma, head and neck, liver or kidney cancer. DNA of the CDR3: TGCGCCAGCAGTGAAGTCGGGGGGGCCACAGATACGCAGTATTTT. This gives the protein CASSEVGGATDTQYF.